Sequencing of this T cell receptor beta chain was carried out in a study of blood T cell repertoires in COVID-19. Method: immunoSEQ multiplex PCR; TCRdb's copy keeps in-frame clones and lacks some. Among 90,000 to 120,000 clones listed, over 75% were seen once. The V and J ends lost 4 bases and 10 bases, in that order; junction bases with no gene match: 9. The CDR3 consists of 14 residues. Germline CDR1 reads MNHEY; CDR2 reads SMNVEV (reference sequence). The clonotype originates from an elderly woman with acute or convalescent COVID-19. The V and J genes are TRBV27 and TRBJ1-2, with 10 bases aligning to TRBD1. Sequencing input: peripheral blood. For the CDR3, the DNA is TGTGCCAGCAGTTCCCTGACAGGGGGCGGTCACTACACCTTC. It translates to CASSSLTGGGHYTF.